This is a list of T cell receptor beta chains from one sample in a study of post-analysis software for immune sequencing data. MiXCR was run by TCRdb on the PCR reads, yielding one entry per CDR3 protein. There are about 540,000 distinct CDR3 sequences in the sample; roughly 34% occur only once, and approximately 6% lies in the top ten. The specimen sequenced was blood. All receptors come from a girl under 18 with multiple sclerosis. CDR3s include the opening cysteine and the closing phenylalanine or tryptophan.

V	J	CDR3
TRBV20-1	TRBJ2-6	CSARGVSGANVLTF
TRBV5-1	TRBJ2-3	CASSPGAGGAHDTQYF
TRBV14	TRBJ1-4	CASSHGDRGFSEKLFF
TRBV14	TRBJ2-1	CASSPLGALARDEQFF
TRBV5-5	TRBJ2-1	CASSYDPGGGQFF
TRBV7-3	TRBJ2-4	CASSPNAGTGNIQYF
TRBV25-1	TRBJ2-7	CASSGESYEQYF
TRBV10-3	TRBJ2-4	CAISGIGQGGGLQYF
TRBV20-1	TRBJ2-1	CSARSPDRDLILFF
TRBV7-9	TRBJ2-5	CASTRTVETQYF
TRBV7-9	TRBJ1-4	CASSLDGREKLFF
TRBV9	TRBJ2-7	CASSALGTGTYREQYF
TRBV6-1	TRBJ1-1	CASAERGLNTEAFF
TRBV29-1	TRBJ1-1	CSVGQQAFF
TRBV6-1	TRBJ1-1	CASSDTLNTEAFF
TRBV5-1	TRBJ2-3	CASSQGQGFANTQYF
TRBV20-1	TRBJ2-5	CSARGASGGKQETQYF
TRBV4-1	TRBJ1-2	CASSQVYMVQGIRYGYTF
TRBV4-1	TRBJ2-3	CASSQSPSASTDTQYF
TRBV7-2	TRBJ2-7	CASSFGGSFTYEQYF
TRBV4-1	TRBJ1-1	CASSRPGQGLGNTEAFF
TRBV7-9	TRBJ2-1	CASSLRGLASEQFF
TRBV7-9	TRBJ2-2	CASSPHGTGELFF
TRBV7-2	TRBJ2-1	CASSQEPNNNEQFF
TRBV5-1	TRBJ2-7	CASSLPGYEQYF
TRBV4-1	TRBJ2-1	CASSHILRDRDYNEQFF
TRBV5-1	TRBJ2-1	CASSRVGGAEQFF
TRBV20-1	TRBJ2-6	CSAPSGGRGANVLTF
TRBV7-2	TRBJ2-7	CASSLAEIYEQYF
TRBV6-5	TRBJ2-3	CATVAGGSVDTQYF
TRBV10-3	TRBJ2-1	CAINPTLQGNEQFF
TRBV29-1	TRBJ1-1	CSTTGNTEAFF